The rows below give T cell receptor beta chains drawn from one sample of a study of PD-1 blockade in classical Hodgkin lymphoma. Sequencing used immunoSEQ multiplex PCR; TCRdb keeps in-frame clones, though not all of them. The sample has just under 45,000 clones; around three fifths are singletons. Sequences were derived from peripheral blood mononuclear cells (PBMCs), sampled before the fourth cycle of nivolumab. The source of these receptors is a human donor with classical Hodgkin lymphoma. Both conserved end residues are trimmed from each CDR3. The order of the fields is V gene, CDR3 protein.

v_gene: TRBV18
CDR3aa: ASSGKERTGGGNEQF

v_gene: TRBV5-1
CDR3aa: ASSPGTTSTDTQY

v_gene: TRBV18
CDR3aa: ASSPGTGTTEAF

v_gene: TRBV25-1
CDR3aa: ASSEYPQTGRAF

v_gene: TRBV7-2
CDR3aa: ASGQGSYEQY

v_gene: TRBV30
CDR3aa: ATHYETGYEKLF

v_gene: TRBV10-2
CDR3aa: ASSVYREPNYGYT

v_gene: TRBV28
CDR3aa: ASSLPGDNEQF

v_gene: TRBV13
CDR3aa: ASSLNLEENTEAF

v_gene: TRBV5-1
CDR3aa: ASSLGESFLSGNTIY

v_gene: TRBV28
CDR3aa: ASKDREAF

v_gene: TRBV6-5
CDR3aa: ASTPPGEGETQY

v_gene: TRBV28
CDR3aa: ASIRAGPNNEQF

v_gene: TRBV5-1
CDR3aa: ASSTGDRATGELF

v_gene: TRBV30
CDR3aa: AWSGQGRRHSPLH

v_gene: TRBV20-1
CDR3aa: SAGGSYEQY

v_gene: TRBV30
CDR3aa: AWSVGGTSTDTQY

v_gene: TRBV4-1
CDR3aa: ASSHTYGTFGANVLT

v_gene: TRBV19
CDR3aa: ASSRDSTRETQY

v_gene: TRBV9
CDR3aa: ASSASGRLDEQF

v_gene: TRBV5-1
CDR3aa: ASSLIGSTDTQY

v_gene: TRBV4-3
CDR3aa: ASSQGLYNSPLH